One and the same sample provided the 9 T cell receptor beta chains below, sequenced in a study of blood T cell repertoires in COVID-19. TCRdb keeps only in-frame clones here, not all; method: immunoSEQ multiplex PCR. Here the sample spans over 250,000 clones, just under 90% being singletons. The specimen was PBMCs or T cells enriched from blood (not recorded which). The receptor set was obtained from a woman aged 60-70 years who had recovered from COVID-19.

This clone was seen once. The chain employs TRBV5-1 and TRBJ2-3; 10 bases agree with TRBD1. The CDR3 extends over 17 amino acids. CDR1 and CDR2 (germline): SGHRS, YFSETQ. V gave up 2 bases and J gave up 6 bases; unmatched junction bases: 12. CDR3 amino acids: CASSFRGQGLAIDTQYF. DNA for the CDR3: TGCGCCAGCAGCTTCAGGGGACAGGGGTTGGCAATCGATACGCAGTATTTT.

DNA of the CDR3: TGCGCCAGCAGAGCCGCTTACGACAGATATCAGCCCCAGCATTTT. Its protein is CASRAAYDRYQPQHF. V usage is TRBV4-1 and J usage is TRBJ1-5; D is perhaps TRBD1 (5 bases). Trimming shortened V by 6 bases and J by 5 bases, and 17 bases separated the two germline ends. The germline V gene has CDR1 MGHRA and CDR2 YSYEKL. The CDR3 extends over 15 amino acids.

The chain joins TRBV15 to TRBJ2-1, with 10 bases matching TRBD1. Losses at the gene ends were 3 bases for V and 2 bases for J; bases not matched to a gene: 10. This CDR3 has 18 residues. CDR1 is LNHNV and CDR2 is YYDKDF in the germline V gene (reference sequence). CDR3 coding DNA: TGTGCCACCAGCAGCCTCGGGACAGGGGCTAGAGCCTACAATGAGCAGTTCTTC. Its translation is CATSSLGTGARAYNEQFF.

For the CDR3, the DNA is TGTGCCAGCAGTTTGCGGGACTACCGGGCAGATACGCAGTATTTT. It codes for CASSLRDYRADTQYF. V usage is TRBV27 and J usage is TRBJ2-3; 7 nucleotides line up with TRBD2. Germline V gene sequence: CDR1 MNHEY, CDR2 SMNVEV (reference sequence). J lost 4 bases, V lost 3 bases, and 7 bases had no gene match. The CDR3 has 15 residues.

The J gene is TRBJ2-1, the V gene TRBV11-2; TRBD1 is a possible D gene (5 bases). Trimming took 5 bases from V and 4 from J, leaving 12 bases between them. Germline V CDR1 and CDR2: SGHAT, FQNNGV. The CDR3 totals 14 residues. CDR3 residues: CASSHSDKYNEQFF. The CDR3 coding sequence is TGTGCCAGCAGCCACTCGGACAAGTACAATGAGCAGTTCTTC.

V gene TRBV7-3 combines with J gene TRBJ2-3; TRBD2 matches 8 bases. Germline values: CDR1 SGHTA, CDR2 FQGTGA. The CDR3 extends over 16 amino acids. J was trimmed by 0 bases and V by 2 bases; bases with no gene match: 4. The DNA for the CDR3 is TGTGCCAGCAGCTTACGTAGCGGGGTGAGCACAGATACGCAGTATTTT. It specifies CASSLRSGVSTDTQYF.

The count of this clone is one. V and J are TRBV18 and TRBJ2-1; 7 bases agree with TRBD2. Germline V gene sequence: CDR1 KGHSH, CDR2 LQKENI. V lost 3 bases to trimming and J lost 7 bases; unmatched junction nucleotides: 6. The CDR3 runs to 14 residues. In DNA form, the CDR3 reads TGTGCCAGCTCACCGTCGGGGGGAGAAAATGAGCAGTTCTTC. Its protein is CASSPSGGENEQFF.

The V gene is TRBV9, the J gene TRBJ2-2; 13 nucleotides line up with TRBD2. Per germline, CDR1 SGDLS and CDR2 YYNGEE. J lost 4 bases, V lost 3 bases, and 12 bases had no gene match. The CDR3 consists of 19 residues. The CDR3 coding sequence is TGTGCCAGCAGCGCTAACCCGGGACTAGCGGGAAGGGGCACCGGGGAGCTGTTTTTT. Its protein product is CASSANPGLAGRGTGELFF.

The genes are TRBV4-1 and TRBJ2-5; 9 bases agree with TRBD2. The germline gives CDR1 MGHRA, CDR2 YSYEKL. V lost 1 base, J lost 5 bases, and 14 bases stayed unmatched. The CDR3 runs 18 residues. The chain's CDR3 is CASSQVGLRGGRQETQYF. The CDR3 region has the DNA TGCGCCAGCAGCCAAGTAGGTCTGCGGGGGGGCAGACAGGAGACCCAGTACTTC.